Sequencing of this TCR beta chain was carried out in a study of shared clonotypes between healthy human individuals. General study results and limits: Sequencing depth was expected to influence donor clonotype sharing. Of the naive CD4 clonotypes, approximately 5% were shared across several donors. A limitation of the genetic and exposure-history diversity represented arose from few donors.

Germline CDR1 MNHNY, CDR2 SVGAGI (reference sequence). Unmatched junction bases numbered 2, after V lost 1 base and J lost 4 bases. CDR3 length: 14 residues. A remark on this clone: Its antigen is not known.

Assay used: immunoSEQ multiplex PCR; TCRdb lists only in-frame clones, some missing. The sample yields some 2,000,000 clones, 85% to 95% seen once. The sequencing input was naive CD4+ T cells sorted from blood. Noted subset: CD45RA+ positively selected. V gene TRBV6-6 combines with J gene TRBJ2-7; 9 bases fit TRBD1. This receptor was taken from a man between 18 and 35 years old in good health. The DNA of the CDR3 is TGTGCCAGCAGTTACTGGACAGGGGAGTACGAGCAGTACTTC. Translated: CASSYWTGEYEQYF.